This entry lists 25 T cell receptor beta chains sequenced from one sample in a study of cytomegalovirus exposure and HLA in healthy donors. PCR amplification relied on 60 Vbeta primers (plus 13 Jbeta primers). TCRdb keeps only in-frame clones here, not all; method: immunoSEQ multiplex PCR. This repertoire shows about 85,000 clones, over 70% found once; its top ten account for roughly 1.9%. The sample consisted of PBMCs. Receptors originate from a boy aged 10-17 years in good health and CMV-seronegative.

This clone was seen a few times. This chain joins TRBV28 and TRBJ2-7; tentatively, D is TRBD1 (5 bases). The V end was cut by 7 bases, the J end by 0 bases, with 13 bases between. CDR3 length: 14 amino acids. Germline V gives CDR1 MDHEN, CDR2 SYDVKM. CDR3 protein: CASKSQAHSYEQYF. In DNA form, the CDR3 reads TGTGCCAGCAAGTCACAGGCGCACTCCTACGAGCAGTACTTC.

The CDR3 bases are TGCAGCGTGATTGGGGGGGAGAACACTGAAGCTTTCTTT. Translation gives CSVIGGENTEAFF. V and J are TRBV29-1 and TRBJ1-1; a possible D gene is TRBD1 (5 bases). CDR3 length: 13 residues. Germline CDR1 and CDR2: SQVTM and ANQGSEA. Trimming cost V 6 bases and J 1 base, with 12 bases left between them.

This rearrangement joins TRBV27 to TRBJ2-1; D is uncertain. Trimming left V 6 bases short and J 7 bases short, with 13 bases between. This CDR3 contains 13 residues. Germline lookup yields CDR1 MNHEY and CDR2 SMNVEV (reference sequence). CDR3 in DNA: TGTGCCAGCAGCGTATCTCTCAGGAATGAGCAGTTCTTC. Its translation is CASSVSLRNEQFF.

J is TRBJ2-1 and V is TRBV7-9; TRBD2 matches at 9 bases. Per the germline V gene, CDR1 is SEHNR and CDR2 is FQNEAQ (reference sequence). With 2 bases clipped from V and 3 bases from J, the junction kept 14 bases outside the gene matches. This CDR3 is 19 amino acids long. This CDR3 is CASSLLVRGGQLNYNEQFF. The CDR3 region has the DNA TGTGCCAGCAGCTTATTGGTGCGGGGGGGCCAGCTCAACTACAATGAGCAGTTCTTC.

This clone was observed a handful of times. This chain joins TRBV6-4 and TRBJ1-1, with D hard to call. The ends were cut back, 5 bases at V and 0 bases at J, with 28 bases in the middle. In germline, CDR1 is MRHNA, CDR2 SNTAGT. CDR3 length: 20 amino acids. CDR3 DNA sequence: TGTGCCAGCAGTCGACGAAAGGTTACGTCCCGGGAACCCATGAACACTGAAGCTTTCTTT. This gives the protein CASSRRKVTSREPMNTEAFF.

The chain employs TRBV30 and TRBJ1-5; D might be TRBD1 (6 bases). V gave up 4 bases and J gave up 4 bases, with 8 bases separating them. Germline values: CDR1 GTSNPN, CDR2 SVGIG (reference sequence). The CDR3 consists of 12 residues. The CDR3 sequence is CAWNRVNQPQHF. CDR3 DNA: TGTGCCTGGAACAGGGTAAATCAGCCCCAGCATTTT.

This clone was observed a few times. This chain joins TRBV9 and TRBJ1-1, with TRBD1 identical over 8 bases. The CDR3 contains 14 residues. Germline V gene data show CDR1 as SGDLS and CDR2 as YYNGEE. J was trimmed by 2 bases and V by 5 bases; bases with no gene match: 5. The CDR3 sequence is CASRQGAGNTEAFF. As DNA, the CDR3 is TGTGCCAGCAGGCAGGGGGCTGGAAACACTGAAGCTTTCTTT.

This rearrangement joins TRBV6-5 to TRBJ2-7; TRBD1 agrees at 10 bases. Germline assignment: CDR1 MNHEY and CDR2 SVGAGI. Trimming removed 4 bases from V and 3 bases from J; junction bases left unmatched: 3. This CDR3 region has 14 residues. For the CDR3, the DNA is TGTGCCAGCAGTTCCGGGACAGGGGACTACGAGCAGTACTTC. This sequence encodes CASSSGTGDYEQYF.

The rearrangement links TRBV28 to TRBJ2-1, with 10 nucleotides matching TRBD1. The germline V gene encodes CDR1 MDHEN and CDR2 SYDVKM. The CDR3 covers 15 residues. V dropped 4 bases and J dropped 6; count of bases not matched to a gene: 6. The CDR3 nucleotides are TGTGCCAGCAGTTCCGACAGGGGGCAGTCCAATGAGCAGTTCTTC. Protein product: CASSSDRGQSNEQFF.

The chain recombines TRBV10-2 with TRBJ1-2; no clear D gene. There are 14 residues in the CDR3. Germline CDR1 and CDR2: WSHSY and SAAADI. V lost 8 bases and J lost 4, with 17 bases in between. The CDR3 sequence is CASREDLCCYGYTF. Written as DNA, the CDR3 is TGCGCCAGCCGGGAGGACCTATGCTGCTATGGCTACACCTTC.

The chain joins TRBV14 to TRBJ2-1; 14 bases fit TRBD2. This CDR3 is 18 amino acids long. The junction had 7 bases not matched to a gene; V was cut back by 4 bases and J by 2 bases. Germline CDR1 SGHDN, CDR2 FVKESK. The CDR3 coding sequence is TGTGCCAGCAGCCTGAGGACTAGCGGGAGGAATACCTACAATGAGCAGTTCTTC. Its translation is CASSLRTSGRNTYNEQFF.

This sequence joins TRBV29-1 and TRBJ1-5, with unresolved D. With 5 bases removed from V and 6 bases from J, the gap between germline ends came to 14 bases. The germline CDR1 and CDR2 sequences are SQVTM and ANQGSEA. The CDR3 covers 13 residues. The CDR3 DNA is TGCAGCGTTAGTTCGGGGTTGGGTCAGCCCCAGCATTTT. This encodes CSVSSGLGQPQHF.

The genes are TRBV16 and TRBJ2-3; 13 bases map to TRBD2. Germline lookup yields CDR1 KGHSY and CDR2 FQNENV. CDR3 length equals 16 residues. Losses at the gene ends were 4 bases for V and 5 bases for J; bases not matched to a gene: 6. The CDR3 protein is CASSRRLAGGVDTQYF. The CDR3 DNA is TGTGCCAGCAGCCGCCGACTAGCGGGAGGCGTAGATACGCAGTATTTT.

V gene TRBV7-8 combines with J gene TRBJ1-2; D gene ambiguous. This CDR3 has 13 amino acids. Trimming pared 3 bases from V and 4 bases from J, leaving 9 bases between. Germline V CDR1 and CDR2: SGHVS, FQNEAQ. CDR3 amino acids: CASSLARAYGYTF. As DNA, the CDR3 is TGTGCCAGCAGCTTGGCGAGGGCCTATGGCTACACCTTC.

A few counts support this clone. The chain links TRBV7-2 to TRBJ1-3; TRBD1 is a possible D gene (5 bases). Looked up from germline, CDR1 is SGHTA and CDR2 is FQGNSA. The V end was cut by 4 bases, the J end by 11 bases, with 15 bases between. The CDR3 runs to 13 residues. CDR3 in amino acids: CASSYLSGTSIYF. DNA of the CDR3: TGTGCCAGCAGCTACCTGAGCGGGACCTCCATATATTTT.

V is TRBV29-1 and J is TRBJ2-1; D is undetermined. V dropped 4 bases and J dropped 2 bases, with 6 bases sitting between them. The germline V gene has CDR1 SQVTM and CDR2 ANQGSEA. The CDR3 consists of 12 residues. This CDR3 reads CSVGDTYNEQFF. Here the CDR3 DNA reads TGCAGCGTTGGTGACACCTACAATGAGCAGTTCTTC.

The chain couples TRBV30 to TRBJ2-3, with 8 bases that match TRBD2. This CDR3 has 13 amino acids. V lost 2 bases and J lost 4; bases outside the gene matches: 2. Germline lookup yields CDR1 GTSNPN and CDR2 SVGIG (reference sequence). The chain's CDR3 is CAWSFGRADTQYF. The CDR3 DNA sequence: TGTGCCTGGAGTTTCGGGAGGGCAGATACGCAGTATTTT.

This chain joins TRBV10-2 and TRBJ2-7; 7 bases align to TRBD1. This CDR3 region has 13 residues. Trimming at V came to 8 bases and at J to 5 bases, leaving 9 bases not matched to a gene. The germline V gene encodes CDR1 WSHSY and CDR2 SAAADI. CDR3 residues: CASGTGDIDEQYF. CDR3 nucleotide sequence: TGCGCCAGCGGTACAGGGGATATCGACGAGCAGTACTTC.

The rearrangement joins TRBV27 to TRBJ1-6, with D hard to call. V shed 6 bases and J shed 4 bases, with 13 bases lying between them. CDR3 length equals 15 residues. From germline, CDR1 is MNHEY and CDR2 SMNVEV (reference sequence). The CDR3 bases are TGTGCCAGCAGCCGGCCGGGTGGGTATAATTCACCCCTCCACTTT. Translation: CASSRPGGYNSPLHF.

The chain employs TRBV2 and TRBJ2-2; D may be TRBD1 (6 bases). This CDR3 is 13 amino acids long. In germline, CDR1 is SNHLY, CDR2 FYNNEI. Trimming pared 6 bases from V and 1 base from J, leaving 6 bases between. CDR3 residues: CASRDRNTGELFF. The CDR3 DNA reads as TGTGCCAGCAGGGACAGGAACACCGGGGAGCTGTTTTTT. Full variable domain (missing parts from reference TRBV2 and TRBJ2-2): EPEVTQTPSHQVTQMGQEVILRCVPISNHLYFYWYRQILGQKVEFLVSFYNNEISEKSEIFDDQFSVERPDGSNFTLKIRSTKLEDSAMYFCASRDRNTGELFFGEGSRLTVL.

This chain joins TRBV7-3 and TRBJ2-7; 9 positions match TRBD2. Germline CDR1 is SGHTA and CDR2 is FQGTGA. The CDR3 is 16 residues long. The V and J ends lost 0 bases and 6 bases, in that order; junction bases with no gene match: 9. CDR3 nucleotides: TGTGCCAGCAGCTTAACCGGGACTAGCCGCTACCCCGAGCAGTACTTC. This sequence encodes CASSLTGTSRYPEQYF.

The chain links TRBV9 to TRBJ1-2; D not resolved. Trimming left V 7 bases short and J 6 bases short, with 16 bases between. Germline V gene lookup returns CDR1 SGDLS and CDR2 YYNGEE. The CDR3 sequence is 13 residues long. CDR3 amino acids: CASGSPTGNGYTF. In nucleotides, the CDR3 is TGTGCCAGCGGTTCCCCAACCGGGAATGGCTACACCTTC.

This CDR3 is CASSQVRWETQYF. The CDR3 nucleotides are TGCGCCAGCAGCCAAGTCCGGTGGGAGACCCAGTACTTC. V and J are TRBV4-1 and TRBJ2-5, with D uncertain. V was trimmed by 1 base and J by 5 bases, leaving 8 bases between them. Looked up from germline, CDR1 is MGHRA and CDR2 is YSYEKL. The CDR3 runs 13 residues.

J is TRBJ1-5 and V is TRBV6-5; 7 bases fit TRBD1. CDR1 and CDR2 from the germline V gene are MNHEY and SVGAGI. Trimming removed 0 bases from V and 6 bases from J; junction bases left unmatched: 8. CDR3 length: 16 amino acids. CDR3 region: CASSYSRVTGTQPQHF. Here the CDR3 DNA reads TGTGCCAGCAGTTACTCGAGGGTGACAGGGACTCAGCCCCAGCATTTT.

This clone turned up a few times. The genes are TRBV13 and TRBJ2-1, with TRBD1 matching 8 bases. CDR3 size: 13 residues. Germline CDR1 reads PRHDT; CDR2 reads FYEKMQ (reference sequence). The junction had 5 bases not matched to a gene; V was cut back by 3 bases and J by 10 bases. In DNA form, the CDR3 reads TGTGCCAGCAGCTTGAGGACAGGGAACGAGCAGTTCTTC. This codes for CASSLRTGNEQFF.